The TCR beta chain under discussion was sequenced for a study of radiotherapy plus CTLA-4 blockade in lung cancer. The study, taken as a whole, reports: Tumor-derived TCR clones expanded in blood after radiotherapy plus ipilimumab. Reported findings show early blood T cell clone dynamics, with interferon-beta, best predicted response.

This clone was observed a handful of times. Its antigen is not known. The CDR3 runs to 16 residues. Germline-derived CDR1 and CDR2 are LNHDA and SQIVND (reference sequence). The germline V and J ends were trimmed by 6 bases and 2 bases, with 14 bases remaining between them. Data came from immunoSEQ multiplex PCR; TCRdb stores just in-frame clones and leaves some out. The sample contains about 68,000 clones, roughly 85% of which appear only once. The starting material was peripheral blood, obtained from a patient treated with radiotherapy plus ipilimumab. The J gene is TRBJ2-6, the V gene TRBV19, with D perhaps matching TRBD2 (5 bases). The receptor was isolated from a human donor with non-small cell lung cancer who had a complete response to radiotherapy plus ipilimumab. As DNA, the CDR3 is TGTGCCAGTAGAGCTAGAGGGTTTACTGGGGCCAACGTCCTGACTTTC. Encoded protein: CASRARGFTGANVLTF.